This entry features one TCR beta chain sequence. Its antigen remains unknown. This entry comes from a study of radiation and T cells in renal cell carcinoma. General study results and limits: In blood, top tumor clones expanded by 2 weeks, shrinking by 4.

Time point given: blood 2 weeks post-SBRT. Treatment defined: 15 Gy SBRT to primary tumor, nephrectomy 4 weeks later. Measured with immunoSEQ multiplex PCR; TCRdb has only the in-frame clones, and not every one. The sample records 160,000 or so clones, about nine tenths being singletons. The CDR3 extends over 15 amino acids. Germline-derived CDR1 and CDR2 are MGHRA and YSYEKL. With 0 bases removed from V and 9 bases from J, the gap between germline ends came to 12 bases. The chain is built from TRBV4-1 and TRBJ1-6; D is uncertain. This receptor was obtained from a woman aged 45-60 years with renal cell carcinoma. Sequenced material: blood, taken from a patient whose treatment included radiotherapy and nephrectomy. The CDR3 is CASSQDVGLSSPLHF. CDR3 coding DNA: TGCGCCAGCAGCCAAGATGTAGGTTTGAGTTCACCCCTCCACTTT.